These 25 T cell receptor beta chains came from one sample sequenced in a study of blood T cells in healthy people across ages. A second about 7 to 12 cycle PCR used barcoded and J-beta primers. TCRdb re-analysed the 5' RACE reads in MiXCR, keeping a single row per CDR3 protein. The sample carries 600,000 to 1,000,000 distinct CDR3 sequences, 20% to 30% recorded once. The sample also formed part of further work on T cells of mothers and their children.

The sample comprised blood. Source of these receptors: a boy aged 5 to 17 in good health.

The chain carries TRBV5-1 and TRBJ2-1; TRBD2 agrees at 9 bases. The trim removed 7 bases at V and 10 bases at J, leaving 15 bases unmatched. Germline CDR1 reads SGHRS; CDR2 reads YFSETQ. This CDR3 is 15 amino acids long. This CDR3 is CASSGSGGGSQEQFF. The CDR3 DNA is TGCGCCAGCTCAGGTAGCGGGGGAGGGTCCCAGGAGCAGTTCTTC.

CDR3 in DNA: TGTGCCAGCAGCCAAGATGGAGGCAGCATTTACCAAGAGACCCAGTACTTC. It specifies CASSQDGGSIYQETQYF. The chain combines TRBV3-1 with TRBJ2-5; a weak D match, TRBD2 (5 bases). From germline, CDR1 is LGHDT and CDR2 YNNKEL (reference sequence). V lost 0 bases to trimming and J lost 0 bases, with 14 bases between them. The CDR3 is 17 amino acids.

The CDR3 DNA sequence: TGTGCCAGCAGTTGGGGAGCGACCCAGTACTTC. It translates to CASSWGATQYF. This chain connects TRBV12-3 or TRBV12-4 to TRBJ2-5, with D maybe TRBD2 (5 bases). This CDR3 has 11 amino acids. Between the trimmed V and J ends, which lost 4 bases and 7 bases, there was a span of 7 bases.

This clonotype came up a few times. V usage is TRBV7-2 and J usage is TRBJ2-5; the match to TRBD2 covers 10 bases. The CDR3 sequence is 17 residues long. V was clipped by 5 bases and J by 3 bases; unmatched bases: 12. CDR1 is SGHTA and CDR2 is FQGNSA in the germline V gene. As DNA, the CDR3 is TGTGCCAGCAGCCCTAAAACCCCCGGACTAGCGGAAGAGACCCAGTACTTC. Residues: CASSPKTPGLAEETQYF.

The table lists this clonotype with a few counts. The rearrangement links TRBV4-3 to TRBJ2-3, with D maybe TRBD2 (6 bases). Germline CDR1 LGHNA, CDR2 YSLEER. Trimming stripped 0 bases from V and 6 bases from J, with 16 bases between. The CDR3 loop spans 16 amino acids. The CDR3 bases are TGCGCCAGCAGCCAAGATATTCAACGGGCGGGGGATACGCAGTATTTT. Translated: CASSQDIQRAGDTQYF.

This clonotype was counted between two and nine times. This rearrangement joins TRBV20-1 to TRBJ2-4, with D perhaps assigned TRBD1 or TRBD2 (5 bases each). The V gene lost 5 bases and the J gene lost 0 bases, with 11 bases spanning the gap. This CDR3 comprises 14 residues. Germline CDR1 reads DFQATT; CDR2 reads SNEGSKA (reference sequence). The CDR3 sequence is CSAPHGAAKNIQYF. CDR3 DNA sequence: TGCAGTGCTCCTCACGGGGCAGCCAAAAACATTCAGTACTTC.

This clonotype showed up just a few times. This sequence joins TRBV28 and TRBJ2-3, with D maybe TRBD2 (5 bases). CDR1 MDHEN and CDR2 SYDVKM come from the germline V gene. The V end lost 6 bases, the J end lost 3 bases, and 10 bases lay between the germline ends. This CDR3 spans 13 amino acids. The CDR3 loop is CASRSGVTDTQYF. DNA for the CDR3: TGTGCCAGCAGAAGCGGAGTTACAGATACGCAGTATTTT.

This clonotype showed up just a few times. The chain carries TRBV6-6 and TRBJ1-6, with TRBD1 identical over 8 bases. With 6 bases clipped from V and 8 bases from J, the junction kept 3 bases outside the gene matches. This CDR3 comprises 13 residues. Germline loops: CDR1 MNHNY, CDR2 SVGAGI (reference sequence). The CDR3 sequence: CASRKTGDSPLHF. The DNA for the CDR3 is TGTGCCAGCAGGAAGACAGGGGATTCACCCCTCCACTTT.

The chain recombines TRBV3-1 with TRBJ2-6, with D possibly TRBD2 on 5 matching bases. The ends were cut back, 4 bases at V and 0 bases at J, with 13 bases in the middle. Germline-derived CDR1 and CDR2 are LGHDT and YNNKEL (reference sequence). The length of the CDR3 is 17 residues. DNA of the CDR3: TGTGCCAGCAGCCCAGACCGCGGGTACTCTGGGGCCAACGTCCTGACTTTC. Translating gives CASSPDRGYSGANVLTF.

This clonotype has more than one count but fewer than ten. This CDR3 is CASSVEAGPNYEQYF. CDR3 DNA: TGTGCCAGCAGCGTAGAAGCCGGACCTAACTACGAGCAGTACTTC. V usage is TRBV9 and J usage is TRBJ2-7; D unclear. The V and J ends lost 0 bases and 3 bases respectively, with 13 bases between them. The CDR3 is 15 amino acids. Germline loops: CDR1 SGDLS, CDR2 YYNGEE.

This clonotype was seen more than once but under ten times. The chain is built from TRBV7-6 and TRBJ2-7; TRBD1 might be the D (6 bases). CDR3 length: 15 amino acids. The V end lost 1 base, the J end lost 3 bases, and 13 bases lay between the germline ends. Germline loops: CDR1 SGHVS, CDR2 FNYEAQ. The CDR3 protein is CASSLGDIDSYEQYF. The CDR3 DNA sequence: TGTGCCAGCAGCTTAGGGGACATTGACAGCTACGAGCAGTACTTC. The entire variable domain, with the rest obtained from reference TRBV7-6 and TRBJ2-7, is as follows: GAGVSQSPRYKVTKRGQDVALRCDPISGHVSLYWYRQALGQGPEFLTYFNYEAQQDKSGLPNDRFSAERPEGSISTLTIQRTEQRDSAMYRCASSLGDIDSYEQYFGPGTRLTVT.

The chain recombines TRBV2 with TRBJ2-1; D is uncertain. The closer fit of TRBJ2-7 to the DNA end suggests the J call may be wrong. The CDR3 runs 13 residues. Germline V gives CDR1 SNHLY, CDR2 FYNNEI. For the CDR3, the DNA is TGTGCCAGCATTGGGTACACGACCTACGAGCAGTACTTC. It specifies CASIGYTTYEQYF.

The sample holds a few counts of this clonotype. This chain uses TRBV27 with TRBJ2-5; 12 bases line up with TRBD2. The end of the DNA fits TRBJ2-7 better, so the J call may be wrong. The CDR3 is 15 residues long. Per germline, CDR1 MNHEY and CDR2 SMNVEV (reference sequence). Here the CDR3 DNA reads TGTGCCAGCAGTGCGACTAGCGGGAGAAGTAACGAGCAGTACTTC. This encodes CASSATSGRSNEQYF.

The chain joins TRBV7-9 to TRBJ1-6, with D possibly matching TRBD1 (5 bases). Trimming left V 5 bases short and J 8 bases short, with 16 bases between. The CDR3 spans 15 residues. CDR1 is SEHNR and CDR2 is FQNEAQ in the germline V gene (reference sequence). The CDR3 nucleotides read TGTGCCAGCAGCGGTTCAGGGTCTGTTGATTCACCCCTCCACTTT. This sequence encodes CASSGSGSVDSPLHF. Variable domain in full (rest from reference TRBV7-9 and TRBJ1-6): DTGVSQNPRHKITKRGQNVTFRCDPISEHNRLYWYRQTLGQGPEFLTYFQNEAQLEKSRLLSDRFSAERPKGSFSTLEIQRTEQGDSAMYLCASSGSGSVDSPLHFGNGTRLTVT.

J is TRBJ2-5 and V is TRBV3-1, with D hard to call. The J call is in doubt because the DNA end fits TRBJ2-1 better. Per germline, CDR1 LGHDT and CDR2 YNNKEL (reference sequence). The length of the CDR3 is 14 residues. CDR3 coding DNA: TGTGCCAGCAGCCCCCGTACAGCCTACAATGAGCAGTTCTTC. Protein sequence: CASSPRTAYNEQFF.

This clonotype has more than one count but fewer than ten. The chain recombines TRBV11-2 with TRBJ2-3, with 8 bases lining up with TRBD1. Trimming at V came to 1 base and at J to 0 bases, leaving 3 bases not matched to a gene. This CDR3 region has 16 residues. The germline V gene has CDR1 SGHAT and CDR2 FQNNGV. The CDR3, as DNA: TGTGCCAGCAGCTTAGTGACAGGGGCGAGCACAGATACGCAGTATTTT. Protein: CASSLVTGASTDTQYF.

On this clonotype: Its ends do not fully match the called genes, so a read error is possible. The rearrangement links TRBV20-1 to TRBJ2-5, with 8 bases aligning to TRBD2. The germline gives CDR1 DFQATT, CDR2 SNEGSKA (reference sequence). The CDR3 consists of 14 residues. The CDR3 bases are TGCAGTGCTAGTCGACGGGAGGGCTTAGAGGCCCAGTACTTC. The encoded protein is CSASRREGLEAQYF.

The J gene is TRBJ2-7, the V gene TRBV27; 9 bases map to TRBD1. The V gene's germline CDR1 is MNHEY and CDR2 SMNVEV (reference sequence). J was trimmed by 6 bases and V by 2 bases; bases with no gene match: 8. The CDR3 length is 15 residues. The CDR3 is CASSLGGQGLIEQYF. The DNA of the CDR3 is TGTGCCAGCAGTTTAGGGGGACAGGGTCTAATCGAGCAGTACTTC.

The sample holds a few counts of this clonotype. This rearrangement joins TRBV4-1 to TRBJ1-4; 7 nucleotides align to TRBD1. The CDR3 length is 15 residues. CDR1 and CDR2 from the germline V gene are MGHRA and YSYEKL. V was pared by 0 bases and J by 8 bases, with 6 bases of the junction left unmatched. The CDR3 DNA sequence: TGCGCCAGCAGCCAAGATACCGAACAGGGGGAAAAACTGTTTTTT. This gives the protein CASSQDTEQGEKLFF.

This rearrangement joins TRBV20-1 to TRBJ1-5; D is possibly TRBD1 (6 bases). Trimming removed 6 bases from V and 2 bases from J, with 17 bases in between. The CDR3 covers 15 residues. The germline gives CDR1 DFQATT, CDR2 SNEGSKA (reference sequence). This CDR3 reads CSARSEGVGNQPQHF. The CDR3 region has the DNA TGCAGTGCCCGTTCTGAGGGGGTAGGCAATCAGCCCCAGCATTTT.

This clonotype showed up many times. The chain recombines TRBV5-1 with TRBJ2-2; 7 nucleotides agree with TRBD1. CDR1 is SGHRS and CDR2 is YFSETQ in the germline V gene. The V segment lost 4 bases and the J segment 5 bases; nucleotides outside the gene matches: 8. The CDR3 length is 15 residues. Written as DNA, the CDR3 is TGCGCCAGCAGCCGCGGACAGGAGAGGACCGGGGAGCTGTTTTTT. Translated, it gives CASSRGQERTGELFF.

V is TRBV13 and J is TRBJ2-1; 12 positions agree with TRBD2. Germline-derived CDR1 and CDR2 are PRHDT and FYEKMQ (reference sequence). After removal of 5 bases from V and 3 bases from J, the junction contained 5 bases not matched to a gene. The CDR3 has 16 residues. The CDR3, as DNA: TGTGCCAGCAGCCTCACGGGACTAGCGGGCTACAATGAGCAGTTCTTC. Translated: CASSLTGLAGYNEQFF.

About this clonotype itself: This likely comes from a read error, as the CDR3 has no conserved phenylalanine or tryptophan at its end. The chain uses TRBV27 and TRBJ2-7; tentatively, D is TRBD1 (6 bases). The CDR3 extends over 14 amino acids. CDR1 is MNHEY, CDR2 SMNVEV, per germline (reference sequence). With 6 bases removed from V and 0 bases from J, the gap between germline ends came to 12 bases. CDR3 residues: CASSRGGISYEQYS. Written as DNA, the CDR3 is TGTGCCAGCAGCCGAGGGGGTATCTCCTACGAGCAGTACTCC.

The chain uses TRBV5-1 and TRBJ1-3; D is unresolved. Germline V gene sequence: CDR1 SGHRS, CDR2 YFSETQ. The CDR3 length is 16 residues. Trimming pared 3 bases from V and 0 bases from J, leaving 13 bases between. For the CDR3, the DNA is TGCGCCAGCAGCTCATCCGGGCCTAGCTCTGGAAACACCATATATTTT. Translated: CASSSSGPSSGNTIYF.

In its sample, this clonotype was seen a few times. V is TRBV20-1 and J is TRBJ1-2; the D gene is possibly TRBD1 (5 bases). V was cut by 2 bases and J by 3 bases, with 10 bases left in between. The CDR3 extends over 13 amino acids. CDR1 is DFQATT and CDR2 is SNEGSKA in the germline V gene (reference sequence). In DNA, the CDR3 is TGCAGTGCTAGAAGGGAGGGGCACTATGGCTACACCTTC. Encoded protein: CSARREGHYGYTF.